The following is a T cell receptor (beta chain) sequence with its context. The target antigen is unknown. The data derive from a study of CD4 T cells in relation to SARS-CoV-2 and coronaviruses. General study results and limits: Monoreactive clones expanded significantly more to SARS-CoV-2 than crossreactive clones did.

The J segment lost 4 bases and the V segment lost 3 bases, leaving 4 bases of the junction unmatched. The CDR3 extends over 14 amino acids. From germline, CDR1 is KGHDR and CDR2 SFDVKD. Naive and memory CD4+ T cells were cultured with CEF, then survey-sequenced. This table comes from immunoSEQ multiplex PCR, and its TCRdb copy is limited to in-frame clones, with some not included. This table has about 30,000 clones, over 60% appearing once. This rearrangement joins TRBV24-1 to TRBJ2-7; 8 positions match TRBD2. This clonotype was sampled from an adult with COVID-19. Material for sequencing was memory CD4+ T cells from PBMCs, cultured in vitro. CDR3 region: CATSDSGSSYEQYF. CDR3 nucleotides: TGTGCCACCAGTGATAGCGGGAGTAGTTACGAGCAGTACTTC.